Below are 14 T cell receptor beta chains sequenced from a single sample in a study of cytomegalovirus exposure and HLA in healthy donors. The PCR employed 60 Vbeta primers together with 13 Jbeta primers. The data were produced by immunoSEQ multiplex PCR, yet TCRdb's version contains in-frame clones alone and is incomplete. The sample yields 130,000 to 150,000 clones, 80% seen once. The sequenced sample was PBMCs. Receptors originate from a man aged 35-49 years in good health and CMV-seronegative.

The rearrangement uses TRBV2 and TRBJ1-2, with D possibly being TRBD1 (6 bases). Germline CDR1 SNHLY, CDR2 FYNNEI. V gave up 5 bases and J gave up 3 bases, with 13 bases separating them. The CDR3 is 14 residues long. The CDR3 spells CASSREGVDYGYTF. In nucleotides, the CDR3 is TGTGCCAGCAGTCGAGAGGGGGTCGACTATGGCTACACCTTC.

The chain's CDR3 is CASTQTGGSAESSPLHF. CDR3 bases: TGTGCCAGCACGCAAACGGGGGGGAGTGCAGAAAGTTCACCCCTCCACTTT. The genes are TRBV7-9 and TRBJ1-6; possible D gene TRBD1, 5 bases. Trimming removed 7 bases at V and 9 bases at J, with 25 bases between. The germline gives CDR1 SEHNR, CDR2 FQNEAQ (reference sequence). The CDR3 runs to 17 residues.

The rearrangement uses TRBV6-5 and TRBJ1-4, with TRBD1 as a possible D gene (6 bases). The germline gives CDR1 MNHEY, CDR2 SVGAGI. CDR3 length: 15 residues. The ends were cut back, 1 base at V and 5 bases at J, with 11 bases in the middle. This CDR3 is CASSYFPQGNEKLFF. The DNA of the CDR3 is TGTGCCAGCAGTTACTTCCCCCAGGGGAATGAAAAACTGTTTTTT.

The chain joins TRBV9 to TRBJ1-6; the D gene is possibly TRBD1 (6 bases). Trimming removed 0 bases from V and 7 bases from J, with 11 bases in between. The CDR3 is 15 residues long. Germline V lookup: CDR1 SGDLS, CDR2 YYNGEE. The CDR3 loop reads CASSVDPGENSPLHF. DNA for the CDR3: TGTGCCAGCAGCGTAGATCCAGGGGAAAATTCACCCCTCCACTTT.

Details on this clone: The junction shows a germline mismatch at one end, possibly a read error. The CDR3 region is CASSPLAGSNEQFF. The CDR3 DNA follows: TGTGCTAGCAGCCCTCTGGCGGGCTCCAATGAGCAGTTCTTC. J is TRBJ2-1 and V is TRBV7-7; a possible D gene is TRBD2 (5 bases). Looked up from germline, CDR1 is SSHAT and CDR2 is FNYEAQ (reference sequence). The CDR3 runs to 14 residues.

This clone came up a few times. The chain joins TRBV19 to TRBJ1-5; 10 bases are shared with TRBD1. J gave up 2 bases and V 4 bases, and 8 bases lay outside the gene matches. Germline V CDR1 and CDR2: LNHDA, SQIVND (reference sequence). The CDR3 is made up of 17 amino acids. CDR3 in DNA: TGTGCCAGTAGTAAGGGACAGGGGAAGTTAGGCAATCAGCCCCAGCATTTT. It codes for CASSKGQGKLGNQPQHF. Full variable domain (remainder filled in from reference TRBV19 and TRBJ1-5): DGGITQSPKYLFRKEGQNVTLSCEQNLNHDAMYWYRQDPGQGLRLIYYSQIVNDFQKGDIAEGYSVSREKKESFPLTVTSAQKNPTAFYLCASSKGQGKLGNQPQHFGDGTRLSIL.

For the CDR3, the DNA is TGTGCCAGCAGTACGCGGGACAGCCTAAATTCACCCCTCCACTTT. It encodes CASSTRDSLNSPLHF. The chain has TRBV7-9 and TRBJ1-6; 7 bases line up with TRBD1. From germline, CDR1 is SEHNR and CDR2 FQNEAQ (reference sequence). CDR3 length equals 15 residues. J gave up 7 bases and V 6 bases, and 9 bases lay outside the gene matches.

The chain joins TRBV6-6 to TRBJ2-5; D is ambiguous. V was clipped by 4 bases and J by 5 bases, with 17 bases between them. The germline gives CDR1 MNHNY, CDR2 SVGAGI (reference sequence). There are 15 residues in the CDR3. For the CDR3, the DNA is TGTGCCAGCAGTTTGACGCCGACTGGTGGGGAGACCCAGTACTTC. Amino acid sequence: CASSLTPTGGETQYF.

The rearrangement links TRBV7-9 to TRBJ1-2; D not resolved. There are 14 residues in the CDR3. Trimming shortened V by 0 bases and J by 0 bases, and 5 bases separated the two germline ends. Looked up from germline, CDR1 is SEHNR and CDR2 is FQNEAQ (reference sequence). CDR3 bases: TGTGCCAGCAGCTTAGCGGGCACTAACTATGGCTACACCTTC. As protein: CASSLAGTNYGYTF. The whole variable domain, remainder taken from reference TRBV7-9 and TRBJ1-2, is DTGVSQNPRHKITKRGQNVTFRCDPISEHNRLYWYRQTLGQGPEFLTYFQNEAQLEKSRLLSDRFSAERPKGSFSTLEIQRTEQGDSAMYLCASSLAGTNYGYTFGSGTRLTVV.

As DNA, the CDR3 is TGTGCCAGTAGTATGCAACCTCGGACAGTAAACACCGGGGAGCTGTTTTTT. It translates to CASSMQPRTVNTGELFF. The V gene is TRBV19, the J gene TRBJ2-2; a possible D gene is TRBD1 (6 bases). CDR3 length: 17 residues. Trimming took 3 bases from V and 2 from J, leaving 16 bases between them. The germline V gene has CDR1 LNHDA and CDR2 SQIVND (reference sequence).

This clone was seen just once. J is TRBJ1-2 and V is TRBV6-5; D unclear. Germline CDR1 and CDR2: MNHEY and SVGAGI. The V gene lost 0 bases and the J gene lost 1 base, with 6 bases spanning the gap. The CDR3 extends over 14 amino acids. Here the CDR3 reads CASSYSHGNYGYTF. Here the CDR3 DNA reads TGTGCCAGCAGTTACTCGCACGGTAACTATGGCTACACCTTC.

The rearrangement uses TRBV7-9 and TRBJ2-1, with 7 bases fitting TRBD1. The CDR3 loop spans 15 amino acids. CDR1 and CDR2 (germline): SEHNR, FQNEAQ (reference sequence). Losses at the gene ends were 5 bases for V and 2 bases for J; bases not matched to a gene: 6. Written as DNA, the CDR3 is TGTGCCAGCAGCACTCGGGACAGCGCCTACAATGAGCAGTTCTTC. It translates to CASSTRDSAYNEQFF.

The J gene is TRBJ1-3, the V gene TRBV4-1; D gene uncertain. The germline V and J ends were trimmed by 5 bases and 3 bases, with 8 bases remaining between them. Germline V gene lookup returns CDR1 MGHRA and CDR2 YSYEKL. This CDR3 spans 13 amino acids. The CDR3 reads CASSIGSGNTIYF. CDR3 DNA: TGCGCCAGCAGCATCGGGAGTGGAAACACCATATATTTT.

J is TRBJ1-1 and V is TRBV10-1; TRBD1 might be the D (6 bases). This CDR3 spans 14 amino acids. Germline V lookup: CDR1 WNHNN, CDR2 SYGVQD (reference sequence). V dropped 1 base and J dropped 5 bases, with 11 bases sitting between them. CDR3 in DNA: TGCGCCAGCAGTGAGTATGGGGGCGAAACTGAAGCTTTCTTT. Residues: CASSEYGGETEAFF.